The 9 T cell receptor beta chains in this list originate from one sample, sequenced in a study of cytomegalovirus exposure and HLA in healthy donors. PCR was performed using 60 Vbeta and 13 Jbeta primers. The method was immunoSEQ multiplex PCR; TCRdb's version includes in-frame clones alone and lacks a portion of them. Among about 150,000 clones listed, 60% to 85% were seen once. Sequencing was carried out using PBMCs. The receptors here all came from a woman in her forties or fifties in good health and CMV-seropositive.

The chain uses TRBV7-9 and TRBJ1-6, with 10 bases lining up with TRBD1. The V gene end was trimmed by 2 bases and the J gene end by 8 bases; junction bases not matched to a gene: 9. Germline values: CDR1 SEHNR, CDR2 FQNEAQ (reference sequence). This CDR3 is built from 17 residues. Written as DNA, the CDR3 is TGTGCCAGCAGCTTAAGGGCAGCGGGACAGGGGTATTCACCCCTCCACTTT. This encodes CASSLRAAGQGYSPLHF.

The chain joins TRBV5-6 to TRBJ1-2; D might be TRBD1 (5 bases). Looked up from germline, CDR1 is SGHDT and CDR2 is YYEEEE. Trimming cost V 4 bases and J 7 bases, with 20 bases left between them. This CDR3 has 15 residues. DNA of the CDR3: TGTGCCAGCAGCCTGAATCGGGGGGGAAGAGGTGGCTACACCTTC. This gives the protein CASSLNRGGRGGYTF. Filled out from reference TRBV5-6 and TRBJ1-2, the complete variable domain reads DAGVTQSPTHLIKTRGQQVTLRCSPKSGHDTVSWYQQALGQGPQFIFQYYEEEERQRGNFPDRFSGHQFPNYSSELNVNALLLGDSALYLCASSLNRGGRGGYTFGSGTRLTVV.

The chain uses TRBV30 and TRBJ1-2; 8 bases match TRBD1. The CDR3 runs 12 residues. The germline CDR1 and CDR2 sequences are GTSNPN and SVGIG (reference sequence). The ends lost 7 bases at V and 3 bases at J; junction bases unmatched: 4. CDR3 nucleotides: TGTGCCTTCCCACAGGGGGACTATGGCTACACCTTC. Translating gives CAFPQGDYGYTF.

The V and J genes are TRBV9 and TRBJ1-5; D is perhaps TRBD1 (6 bases). The V end lost 2 bases, the J end lost 8 bases, and 11 bases lay between the germline ends. Germline-derived CDR1 and CDR2 are SGDLS and YYNGEE. This CDR3 contains 13 residues. CDR3 protein: CASSVRGGEPQHF. The DNA of the CDR3 is TGTGCCAGCAGCGTGAGGGGGGGAGAGCCCCAGCATTTT.

The chain recombines TRBV19 with TRBJ2-7; TRBD1 matches 7 bases. Per germline, CDR1 LNHDA and CDR2 SQIVND (reference sequence). CDR3 size: 16 residues. V was clipped by 1 base and J by 1 base; unmatched bases: 7. Here the CDR3 reads CASSIGGGTVSYEQYF. CDR3 nucleotide sequence: TGTGCCAGTAGTATAGGTGGTGGGACAGTTTCCTACGAGCAGTACTTC.

This clone was counted between two and nine times. The CDR3 protein is CASSAVGQGSYGYTF. CDR3 nucleotides: TGTGCCAGCAGTGCGGTGGGGCAGGGGTCCTATGGCTACACCTTC. The chain joins TRBV6-1 to TRBJ1-2; the D gene is possibly TRBD1 (6 bases). With 4 bases removed from V and 4 bases from J, the gap between germline ends came to 16 bases. Germline values: CDR1 MNHNS, CDR2 SASEGT. There are 15 residues in the CDR3.

The chain couples TRBV14 to TRBJ1-1, with a possible D match to TRBD1 (6 bases). Germline V lookup: CDR1 SGHDN, CDR2 FVKESK. Trimming shortened V by 4 bases and J by 8 bases, and 17 bases separated the two germline ends. This CDR3 has 14 residues. CDR3 nucleotides: TGTGCCAGCAGCCTCGGGGGGGGACACCTGGAAGCTTTCTTT. Translated: CASSLGGGHLEAFF.

This chain uses TRBV20-1 with TRBJ2-7; the match to TRBD2 covers 7 bases. The length of the CDR3 is 10 residues. Germline trimming cut 6 bases from V and 7 bases from J; bases unmatched to any gene: 3. Germline CDR1 DFQATT, CDR2 SNEGSKA (reference sequence). CDR3 protein: CSAGGVEQYF. The CDR3 nucleotides read TGCAGTGCGGGGGGGGTAGAGCAGTACTTC.

This clone was counted a few times. V usage is TRBV29-1 and J usage is TRBJ2-3, with TRBD1 as a possible D gene (5 bases). The CDR3 is made up of 13 amino acids. The germline gives CDR1 SQVTM, CDR2 ANQGSEA. V was pared by 7 bases and J by 0 bases, with 11 bases between. Written as DNA, the CDR3 is TGCAGCGCCAGGACAACTAGCACAGATACGCAGTATTTT. It yields the protein CSARTTSTDTQYF.